This T cell receptor (beta chain) came from a study of CD4+ T cells in melanoma. Overall study findings and caveats: CD8+ T cell, macrophage and B cell function reportedly correlated with neoantigen-specific CD4+ T cells.

A note on this clone: Its antigen remains unknown.

Trimming cost V 0 bases and J 1 base, with 9 bases left between them. This CDR3 spans 15 amino acids. Per germline, CDR1 SGHRS and CDR2 YFSETQ. Only in-frame clones appear in the TCRdb table, and some are missing; sequencing was by immunoSEQ multiplex PCR. Of around 16,000 clones listed, about 72% are singletons. Sequenced: cells from a culture (not recorded whether cultured in vitro). The rearrangement joins TRBV5-1 to TRBJ2-3; unclear D gene. The TCR was taken from a human donor with melanoma. Written as DNA, the CDR3 is TGCGCCAGCAGCTTGGCACCGGAGCGCACAGATACGCAGTATTTT. This encodes CASSLAPERTDTQYF. Based on the CDR3 plus reference TRBV5-1 and TRBJ2-3, the full variable domain is KAGVTQTPRYLIKTRGQQVTLSCSPISGHRSVSWYQQTPGQGLQFLFEYFSETQRNKGNFPGRFSGRQFSNSRSEMNVSTLELGDSALYLCASSLAPERTDTQYFGPGTRLTVL.